Below, 27 T cell receptor beta chains from the same sample are listed, as sequenced in a study of T cell responses to AZD1222 COVID-19 vaccine. Repertoires were generated with immunoSEQ multiplex PCR, while TCRdb's copy carries only in-frame clones and drops some. The sample contains more than 95,000 clones, about four fifths of which appear only once. Sequencing used peripheral blood, obtained on day 0 of AZD1222 vaccination. These receptors all come from an adult in good health.

The chain uses TRBV5-1 and TRBJ2-3; D gene ambiguous. Trimming took off 4 bases at V and 1 base at J, with 10 bases between the two ends. Per the germline V gene, CDR1 is SGHRS and CDR2 is YFSETQ. The CDR3 contains 14 residues. CDR3 sequence reads: CASSANIGTDTQYF. DNA for the CDR3: TGCGCCAGCAGCGCTAATATAGGCACAGATACGCAGTATTTT.

V gene TRBV5-1 combines with J gene TRBJ1-1; 11 bases fit TRBD1. Germline V CDR1 and CDR2: SGHRS, YFSETQ. V shed 3 bases, J shed 6 bases, and the junction held 10 bases outside the gene matches. This CDR3 comprises 16 residues. The CDR3 DNA is TGCGCCAGCAGCTCCGGTTGGACAGGGGGCTTGGCTGAAGCTTTCTTT. Its translation is CASSSGWTGGLAEAFF.

This clone occurred a few times. V is TRBV4-3 and J is TRBJ2-3; unclear D gene. Germline V gives CDR1 LGHNA, CDR2 YSLEER. The ends were cut back, 0 bases at V and 4 bases at J, with 5 bases in the middle. CDR3 size: 13 residues. CDR3 residues: CASSQDQADTQYF. CDR3 bases: TGCGCCAGCAGCCAAGACCAAGCAGATACGCAGTATTTT.

The V and J genes are TRBV6-5 and TRBJ2-2; tentatively, D is TRBD1 (6 bases). The length of the CDR3 is 15 residues. V was cut by 6 bases and J by 5 bases, with 16 bases left in between. Germline V gene data show CDR1 as MNHEY and CDR2 as SVGAGI. CDR3 coding DNA: TGTGCCAGCAGGGGACACCCCGGAGGAACCGGGGAGCTGTTTTTT. Translated: CASRGHPGGTGELFF.

The chain recombines TRBV6-5 with TRBJ2-7; 7 nucleotides agree with TRBD1. This CDR3 region has 12 residues. V was clipped by 6 bases and J by 5 bases; unmatched bases: 4. The germline CDR1 and CDR2 sequences are MNHEY and SVGAGI. CDR3 DNA sequence: TGTGCCAGCAGAGACAGGGTTAACGAGCAGTACTTC. It yields the protein CASRDRVNEQYF.

The chain couples TRBV6-5 to TRBJ2-1; D is possibly TRBD2 (6 bases). Trimming left V 1 base short and J 8 bases short, with 9 bases between. The germline V gene encodes CDR1 MNHEY and CDR2 SVGAGI. The CDR3 consists of 13 residues. The CDR3 loop is CASSYLGGDEQFF. The DNA of the CDR3 is TGTGCCAGCAGTTACTTAGGAGGGGATGAGCAGTTCTTC.

The chain is built from TRBV6-2 or TRBV6-3 and TRBJ1-5, with a possible D match to TRBD1 (6 bases). CDR1 is MNHEY and CDR2 is SVGEGT in the germline V gene. CDR3 length: 17 residues. Trimming took off 2 bases at V and 0 bases at J, with 14 bases between the two ends. The CDR3 sequence: CASSYERTVYSNQPQHF. CDR3 DNA: TGTGCCAGCAGTTACGAGAGGACAGTTTATAGCAATCAGCCCCAGCATTTT.

This clone has a handful of counts. The chain joins TRBV18 to TRBJ1-5, with D unclear. Germline loops: CDR1 KGHSH, CDR2 LQKENI. The CDR3 consists of 13 residues. Trimming took off 2 bases at V and 5 bases at J, with 7 bases between the two ends. The CDR3 protein is CASSPATYQPQHF. In nucleotides, the CDR3 is TGTGCCAGCTCACCAGCTACCTATCAGCCCCAGCATTTT.

The chain couples TRBV27 to TRBJ2-7, with a possible D match to TRBD1 (6 bases). CDR3 size: 11 residues. Between the trimmed V and J ends, which lost 6 bases and 3 bases, there was a span of 6 bases. Germline CDR1 is MNHEY and CDR2 is SMNVEV (reference sequence). In nucleotides, the CDR3 is TGTGCCAGCAGGACAGGCTACGAGCAGTACTTC. Translated, it gives CASRTGYEQYF.

Regarding this clone: A much bigger clone sits one base away, suggesting this may be a read error. The chain employs TRBV7-9 and TRBJ1-5; D ambiguous. The CDR3 spans 13 residues. In germline, CDR1 is SEHNR, CDR2 FQNEAQ (reference sequence). Trimming stripped 2 bases from V and 0 bases from J, with 2 bases between. The CDR3 loop is CASSLNSNQPQHF. CDR3 sequence (DNA): TGTGCCAGCAGCTTAAATAGCAATCAGCCCCAGCATTTT.

V and J are TRBV3-1 (or the pseudogene TRBV3-2) and TRBJ1-5; TRBD1 is a possible D gene (5 bases). Germline CDR1 and CDR2: LGHDT and YNNKEL (reference sequence). The CDR3 is 14 residues long. V lost 4 bases to trimming and J lost 1 base, with 8 bases between them. The CDR3 is CASSPWDSNQPQHF. DNA for the CDR3: TGTGCCAGCAGCCCCTGGGACAGCAATCAGCCCCAGCATTTT.

This sequence joins TRBV6-2 or TRBV6-3 and TRBJ1-5, with 7 bases fitting TRBD1. CDR1 is MNHEY and CDR2 is SVGEGT in the germline V gene. J was trimmed by 9 bases and V by 2 bases; bases with no gene match: 7. The CDR3 has 14 residues. The CDR3 region has the DNA TGTGCCAGCAGTTACACAGGGGTCGCCACGCCCCAGCATTTT. It specifies CASSYTGVATPQHF.

The chain joins TRBV9 to TRBJ1-2; no clear D gene. There are 14 residues in the CDR3. Per the germline V gene, CDR1 is SGDLS and CDR2 is YYNGEE. V lost 0 bases, J lost 2 bases, and 8 bases lay in between. The CDR3 region is CASSVVGQNYGYTF. For the CDR3, the DNA is TGTGCCAGCAGCGTAGTAGGCCAAAACTATGGCTACACCTTC.

The chain recombines TRBV6-5 with TRBJ1-1; D unresolved. From germline, CDR1 is MNHEY and CDR2 SVGAGI. The CDR3 contains 11 residues. Trimming shortened V by 9 bases and J by 4 bases, and 9 bases separated the two germline ends. The CDR3 DNA is TGTGCCAGTGCCCGAGGCACTGAAGCTTTCTTT. This codes for CASARGTEAFF.

The gene calls are TRBV15 and TRBJ1-5; no definite D call. The ends were cut back, 3 bases at V and 5 bases at J, with 11 bases in the middle. Germline lookup yields CDR1 LNHNV and CDR2 YYDKDF (reference sequence). CDR3 length: 14 amino acids. CDR3 region: CATSSESGYQPQHF. The CDR3 DNA reads TGTGCCACCAGCAGTGAATCGGGTTATCAGCCCCAGCATTTT.

This clone was observed a handful of times. This chain connects TRBV7-9 to TRBJ2-7, with TRBD1 matching 9 bases. The CDR3 consists of 14 residues. Germline values: CDR1 SEHNR, CDR2 FQNEAQ (reference sequence). V trimming: 4 bases; J trimming: 5 bases; junction bases outside the gene matches: 6. The CDR3 loop reads CASSSRTGAHEQYF. In DNA, the CDR3 is TGTGCCAGCAGCTCGAGGACAGGGGCCCACGAGCAGTACTTC.

The chain combines TRBV7-2 with TRBJ2-7, with D perhaps matching TRBD2 (5 bases). The CDR3 has 16 residues. Germline V gene data show CDR1 as SGHTA and CDR2 as FQGNSA. The ends were cut back, 5 bases at V and 0 bases at J, with 17 bases in the middle. The CDR3 DNA reads TGTGCCAGCAGCCCAGCTCCGGGGATGGCCTCCTACGAGCAGTACTTC. Translating gives CASSPAPGMASYEQYF.

This rearrangement joins TRBV9 to TRBJ2-1; the D gene could be TRBD1 or TRBD2 (5 bases each). V was cut by 0 bases and J by 8 bases, with 27 bases left in between. CDR3 size: 19 residues. Germline V CDR1 and CDR2: SGDLS, YYNGEE. The CDR3 nucleotides read TGTGCCAGCAGCGTAGCCGGGGCGACCATGAGTCAATTCGACCATGAGCAGTTCTTC. Its translation: CASSVAGATMSQFDHEQFF.

This chain uses TRBV7-8 with TRBJ2-7, with unresolved D. V was pared by 0 bases and J by 4 bases, with 10 bases between. The CDR3 contains 14 residues. Germline values: CDR1 SGHVS, CDR2 FQNEAQ. The CDR3 loop reads CASSLAPKGYEQYF. CDR3 DNA sequence: TGTGCCAGCAGCTTAGCGCCGAAAGGATACGAGCAGTACTTC.

The rearrangement joins TRBV7-9 to TRBJ2-3; 9 bases map to TRBD2. After removal of 2 bases from V and 0 bases from J, the junction contained 9 bases not matched to a gene. CDR3 length: 18 residues. The V gene's germline CDR1 is SEHNR and CDR2 FQNEAQ (reference sequence). DNA for the CDR3: TGTGCCAGCAGCTTACCTCTTAGCGGGGGCACGAGCACAGATACGCAGTATTTT. This codes for CASSLPLSGGTSTDTQYF.

In its sample, this clone was seen a few times. CDR3 DNA sequence: TGTGCCAGCAGCCAGGTGACAGGGGCTAACTATGGCTACACCTTC. Translation gives CASSQVTGANYGYTF. This chain links TRBV14 with TRBJ1-2; TRBD1 aligns across 8 bases. The V and J ends lost 3 bases and 0 bases, in that order; junction bases with no gene match: 3. CDR1 is SGHDN, CDR2 FVKESK, per germline. This CDR3 is 15 amino acids long. The variable domain in full, completed from reference TRBV14 and TRBJ1-2, reads EAGVTQFPSHSVIEKGQTVTLRCDPISGHDNLYWYRRVMGKEIKFLLHFVKESKQDESGMPNNRFLAERTGGTYSTLKVQPAELEDSGVYFCASSQVTGANYGYTFGSGTRLTVV.

V gene TRBV6-1 combines with J gene TRBJ1-3; D might be TRBD1 (5 bases). CDR1 MNHNS and CDR2 SASEGT come from the germline V gene. Deletions cut 5 bases from V and 2 bases from J, with 13 bases between. The CDR3 runs 15 residues. In nucleotides, the CDR3 is TGTGCCAGCAGTCAGGCTCAGGGAACTGGAAACACCATATATTTT. Its translation is CASSQAQGTGNTIYF.

This clone has just one count. The V call is TRBV6-1, the J call TRBJ1-1; D remains ambiguous. The CDR3 spans 14 residues. Germline CDR1 is MNHNS and CDR2 is SASEGT. V lost 3 bases to trimming and J lost 3 bases, with 11 bases between them. The CDR3 DNA reads as TGTGCCAGCAGTGACAGTTGGGAACACACTGAAGCTTTCTTT. Amino acid sequence: CASSDSWEHTEAFF.

The CDR3 coding sequence is TGTGCCAGCAGCCAACCAACCTTGGGACAGCATACGCAGTATTTT. It translates to CASSQPTLGQHTQYF. The chain is built from TRBV16 and TRBJ2-3, with 7 bases identical to TRBD1. V trimming: 2 bases; J trimming: 7 bases; junction bases outside the gene matches: 9. Germline V gene sequence: CDR1 KGHSY, CDR2 FQNENV. The CDR3 runs to 15 residues.

This clone has a handful of counts. The chain has TRBV18 and TRBJ1-3; D might be TRBD1 (5 bases). The CDR3 is 15 residues long. V lost 8 bases, J lost 0 bases, and 14 bases lay in between. Germline V gives CDR1 KGHSH, CDR2 LQKENI. CDR3 DNA: TGTGCCAGCCGTGAACAGGCCCTCTCTGGAAACACCATATATTTT. This translates into CASREQALSGNTIYF. The variable domain in full, with the rest retrieved from reference TRBV18 and TRBJ1-3, is NAGVMQNPRHLVRRRGQEARLRCSPMKGHSHVYWYRQLPEEGLKFMVYLQKENIIDESGMPKERFSAEFPKEGPSILRIQQVVRGDSAAYFCASREQALSGNTIYFGEGSWLTVV.

J is TRBJ2-7 and V is TRBV7-2; TRBD2 aligns across 8 bases. Germline loops: CDR1 SGHTA, CDR2 FQGNSA. This CDR3 has 16 amino acids. Trimming took 3 bases from V and 7 from J; bases not matched to a gene: 14. The CDR3 is CASSFLGSGGWGEQYF. DNA for the CDR3: TGTGCCAGCAGCTTCCTCGGGAGCGGGGGTTGGGGTGAGCAGTACTTC. Variable domain in full (rest from reference TRBV7-2 and TRBJ2-7): GAGVSQSPSNKVTEKGKDVELRCDPISGHTALYWYRQSLGQGLEFLIYFQGNSAPDKSGLPSDRFSAERTGGSVSTLTIQRTQQEDSAVYLCASSFLGSGGWGEQYFGPGTRLTVT.

This clone is a singleton in its sample. The chain is built from TRBV11-2 and TRBJ1-3; 7 bases fit TRBD1. Germline assignment: CDR1 SGHAT and CDR2 FQNNGV. Losses at the gene ends were 1 base for V and 16 bases for J; bases not matched to a gene: 7. The CDR3 is 12 residues long. The CDR3 nucleotides read TGTGCCAGCAGCTTAGGGACAGGTCCCTCGTATTTT. Translation: CASSLGTGPSYF.